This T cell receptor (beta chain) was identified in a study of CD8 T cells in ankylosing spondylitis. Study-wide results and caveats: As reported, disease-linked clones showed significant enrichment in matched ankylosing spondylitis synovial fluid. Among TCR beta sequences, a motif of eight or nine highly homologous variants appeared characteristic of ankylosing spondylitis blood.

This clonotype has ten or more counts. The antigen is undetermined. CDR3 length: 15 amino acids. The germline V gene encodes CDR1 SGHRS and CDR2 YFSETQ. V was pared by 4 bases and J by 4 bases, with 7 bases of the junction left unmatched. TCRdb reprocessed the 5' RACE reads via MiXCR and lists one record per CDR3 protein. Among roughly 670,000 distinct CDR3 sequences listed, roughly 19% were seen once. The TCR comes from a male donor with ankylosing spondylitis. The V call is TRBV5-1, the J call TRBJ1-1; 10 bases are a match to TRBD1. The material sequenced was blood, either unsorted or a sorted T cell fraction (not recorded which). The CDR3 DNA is TGCGCCAGCAGCGTAGACAGGGGGCCTGGCACTGAAGCTTTCTTT. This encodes CASSVDRGPGTEAFF.